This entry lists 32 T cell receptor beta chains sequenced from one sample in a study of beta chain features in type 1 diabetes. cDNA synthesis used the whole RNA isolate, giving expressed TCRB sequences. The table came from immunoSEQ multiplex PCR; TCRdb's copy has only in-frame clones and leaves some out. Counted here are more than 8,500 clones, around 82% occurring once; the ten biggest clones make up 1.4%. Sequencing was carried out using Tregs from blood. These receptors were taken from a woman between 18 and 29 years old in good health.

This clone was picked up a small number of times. CDR3 sequence: CARGQGAAQPQHF. As DNA, the CDR3 is TGTGCCCGGGGGCAGGGGGCCGCTCAGCCCCAGCATTTT. The chain combines TRBV21-1 with TRBJ1-5; the table's D gene call, TRBD1, was not cross checked with the DNA. TRBV21-1 constitutes a pseudogene. The CDR3 length is 13 residues.

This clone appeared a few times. The DNA of the CDR3 is TGTGCTAGTCTCCAGGGGGACTACAATGAGCAGTTCTTC. Its translation is CASLQGDYNEQFF. The chain is built from TRBV12-5 and TRBJ2-1; 7 bases align to TRBD1. CDR3 length: 13 amino acids. After removal of 8 bases from V and 3 bases from J, the junction contained 4 bases not matched to a gene. Germline CDR1 reads LGHNT; CDR2 reads FRNRAP.

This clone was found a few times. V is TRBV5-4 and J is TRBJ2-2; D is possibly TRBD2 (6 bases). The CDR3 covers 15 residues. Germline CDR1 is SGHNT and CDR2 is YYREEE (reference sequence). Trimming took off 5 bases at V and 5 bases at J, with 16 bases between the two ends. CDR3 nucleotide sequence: TGTGCCAGCAGTTCCGAGGTGGCGGGAACCGGGGAGCTGTTTTTT. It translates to CASSSEVAGTGELFF.

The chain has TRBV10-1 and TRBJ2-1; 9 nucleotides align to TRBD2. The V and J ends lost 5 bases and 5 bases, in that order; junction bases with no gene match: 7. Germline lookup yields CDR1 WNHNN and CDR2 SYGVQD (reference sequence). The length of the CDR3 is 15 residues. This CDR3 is CASSPSGTSHNEQFF. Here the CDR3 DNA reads TGCGCCAGCAGTCCCTCCGGGACTAGCCACAATGAGCAGTTCTTC.

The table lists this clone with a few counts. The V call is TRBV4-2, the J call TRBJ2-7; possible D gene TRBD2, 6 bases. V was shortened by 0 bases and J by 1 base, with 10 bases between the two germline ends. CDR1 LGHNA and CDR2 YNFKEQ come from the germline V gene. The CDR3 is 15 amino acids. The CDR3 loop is CASSQEARGSYEQYF. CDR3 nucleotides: TGTGCCAGCAGCCAAGAAGCACGGGGGTCCTACGAGCAGTACTTC.

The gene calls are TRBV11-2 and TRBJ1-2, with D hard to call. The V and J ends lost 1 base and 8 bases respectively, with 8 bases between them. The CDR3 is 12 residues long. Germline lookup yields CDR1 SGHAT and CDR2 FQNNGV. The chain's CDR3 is CASSLGTPGYTF. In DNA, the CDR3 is TGTGCCAGCAGCTTAGGTACTCCCGGCTACACCTTC.

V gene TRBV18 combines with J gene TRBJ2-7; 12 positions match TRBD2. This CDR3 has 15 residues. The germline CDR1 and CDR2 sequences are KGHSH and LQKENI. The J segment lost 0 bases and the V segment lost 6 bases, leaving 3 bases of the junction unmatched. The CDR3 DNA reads TGTGCCAGCTCTTCGACTAGCGGGGGCTCCTACGAGCAGTACTTC. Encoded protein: CASSSTSGGSYEQYF.

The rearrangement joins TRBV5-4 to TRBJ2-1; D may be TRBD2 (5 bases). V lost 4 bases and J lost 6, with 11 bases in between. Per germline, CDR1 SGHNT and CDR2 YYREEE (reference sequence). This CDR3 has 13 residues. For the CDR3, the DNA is TGTGCCAGCAGCCCCTCTAGCTCCAATGAGCAGTTCTTC. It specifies CASSPSSSNEQFF.

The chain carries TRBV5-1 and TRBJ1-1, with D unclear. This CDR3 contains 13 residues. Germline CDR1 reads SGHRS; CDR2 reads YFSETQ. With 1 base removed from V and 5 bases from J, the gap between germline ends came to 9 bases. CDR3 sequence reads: CASSLPTGTEAFF. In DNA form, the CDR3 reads TGCGCCAGCAGCTTGCCGACGGGGACTGAAGCTTTCTTT.

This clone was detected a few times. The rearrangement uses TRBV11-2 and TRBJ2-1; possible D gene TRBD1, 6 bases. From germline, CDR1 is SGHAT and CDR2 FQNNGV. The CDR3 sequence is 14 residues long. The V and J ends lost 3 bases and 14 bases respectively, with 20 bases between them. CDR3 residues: CASSLSSDSRGKFF. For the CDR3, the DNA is TGTGCCAGCAGCTTGTCCTCGGACTCAAGGGGGAAGTTCTTC.

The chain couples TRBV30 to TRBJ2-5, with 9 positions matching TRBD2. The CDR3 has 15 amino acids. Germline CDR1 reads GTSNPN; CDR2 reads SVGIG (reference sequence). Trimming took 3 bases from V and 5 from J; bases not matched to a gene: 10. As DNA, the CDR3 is TGTGCCTGGAGGGAAAGACTAGCGGTGGTGGAGACCCAGTACTTC. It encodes CAWRERLAVVETQYF.

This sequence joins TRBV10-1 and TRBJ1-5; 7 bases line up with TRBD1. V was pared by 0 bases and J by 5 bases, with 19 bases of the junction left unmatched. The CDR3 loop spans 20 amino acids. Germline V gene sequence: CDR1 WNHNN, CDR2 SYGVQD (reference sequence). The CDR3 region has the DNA TGCGCCAGCAGTGAGTCGACCGGAGTTATACAGGGGAAAGGGGATCAGCCCCAGCATTTT. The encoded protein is CASSESTGVIQGKGDQPQHF.

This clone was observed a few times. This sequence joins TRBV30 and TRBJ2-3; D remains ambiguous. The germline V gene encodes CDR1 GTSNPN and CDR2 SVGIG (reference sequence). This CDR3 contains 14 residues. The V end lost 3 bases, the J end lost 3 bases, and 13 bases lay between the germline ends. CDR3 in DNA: TGTGCCTGGAGCTTCCAGCCTAGGACAGATACGCAGTATTTT. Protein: CAWSFQPRTDTQYF.

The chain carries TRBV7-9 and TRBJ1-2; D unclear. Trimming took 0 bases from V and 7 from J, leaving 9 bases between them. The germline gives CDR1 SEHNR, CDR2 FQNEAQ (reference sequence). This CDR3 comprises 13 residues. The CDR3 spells CASSLAAGSGYTF. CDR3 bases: TGTGCCAGCAGCTTAGCGGCAGGATCTGGCTACACCTTC.

This CDR3 reads CASSATGGVSASTGELFF. The CDR3 bases are TGTGCCAGCAGCGCGACAGGGGGCGTTTCGGCGAGCACCGGGGAGCTGTTTTTT. The gene calls are TRBV9 and TRBJ2-2; 10 nucleotides match TRBD1. With V trimmed by 3 bases and J by 4 bases, 12 bases remained unmatched. The CDR3 covers 18 residues. Germline loops: CDR1 SGDLS, CDR2 YYNGEE.

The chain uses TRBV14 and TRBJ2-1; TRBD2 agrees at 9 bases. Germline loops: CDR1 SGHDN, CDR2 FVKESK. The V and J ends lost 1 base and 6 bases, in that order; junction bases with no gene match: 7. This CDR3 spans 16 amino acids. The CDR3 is CASSQAGAGGLNEQFF. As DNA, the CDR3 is TGTGCCAGCAGCCAAGCCGGGGCGGGGGGGCTCAATGAGCAGTTCTTC.

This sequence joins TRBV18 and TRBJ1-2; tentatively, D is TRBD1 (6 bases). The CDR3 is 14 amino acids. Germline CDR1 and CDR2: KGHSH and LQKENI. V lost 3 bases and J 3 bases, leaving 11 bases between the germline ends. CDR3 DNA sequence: TGTGCCAGCTCACCCCGGGCAGGGGACTATGGCTACACCTTC. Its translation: CASSPRAGDYGYTF.

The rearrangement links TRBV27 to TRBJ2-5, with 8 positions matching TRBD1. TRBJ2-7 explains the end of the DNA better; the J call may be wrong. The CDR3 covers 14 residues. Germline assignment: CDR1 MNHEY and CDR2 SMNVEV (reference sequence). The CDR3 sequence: CASSFKQGAYEQYF. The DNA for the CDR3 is TGTGCCAGCAGTTTTAAACAGGGGGCCTACGAGCAGTACTTC.

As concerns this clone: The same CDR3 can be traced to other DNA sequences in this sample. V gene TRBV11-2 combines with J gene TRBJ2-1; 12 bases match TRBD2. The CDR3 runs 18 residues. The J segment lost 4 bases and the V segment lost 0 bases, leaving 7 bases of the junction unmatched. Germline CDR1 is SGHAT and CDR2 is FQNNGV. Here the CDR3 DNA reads TGTGCCAGCAGCTTAGATCTCCTAGCGGGAGGGAGGTACAATGAGCAGTTCTTC. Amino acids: CASSLDLLAGGRYNEQFF.

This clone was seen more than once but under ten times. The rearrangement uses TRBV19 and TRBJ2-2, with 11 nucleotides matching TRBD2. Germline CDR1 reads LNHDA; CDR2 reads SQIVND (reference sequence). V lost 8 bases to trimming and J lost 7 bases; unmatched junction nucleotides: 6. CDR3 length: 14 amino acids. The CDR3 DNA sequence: TGTGCCAGTCGTAGCGGGAGGGCCTACGGGGAGCTGTTTTTT. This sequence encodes CASRSGRAYGELFF. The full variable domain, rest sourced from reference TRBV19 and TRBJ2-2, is DGGITQSPKYLFRKEGQNVTLSCEQNLNHDAMYWYRQDPGQGLRLIYYSQIVNDFQKGDIAEGYSVSREKKESFPLTVTSAQKNPTAFYLCASRSGRAYGELFFGEGSRLTVL.

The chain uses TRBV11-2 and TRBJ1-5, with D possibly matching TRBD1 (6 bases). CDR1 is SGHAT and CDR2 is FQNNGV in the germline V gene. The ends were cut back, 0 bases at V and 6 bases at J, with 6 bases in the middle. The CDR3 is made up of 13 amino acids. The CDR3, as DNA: TGTGCCAGCAGCTTAGACAGGGGTCAGCCCCAGCATTTT. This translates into CASSLDRGQPQHF. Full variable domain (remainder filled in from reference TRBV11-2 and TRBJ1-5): EAGVAQSPRYKIIEKRQSVAFWCNPISGHATLYWYQQILGQGPKLLIQFQNNGVVDDSQLPKDRFSAERLKGVDSTLKIQPAKLEDSAVYLCASSLDRGQPQHFGDGTRLSIL.

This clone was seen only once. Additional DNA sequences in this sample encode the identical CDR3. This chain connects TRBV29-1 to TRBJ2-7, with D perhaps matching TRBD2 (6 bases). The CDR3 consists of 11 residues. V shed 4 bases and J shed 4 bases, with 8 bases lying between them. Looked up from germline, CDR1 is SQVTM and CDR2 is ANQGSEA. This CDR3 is CSVGGGYEQYF. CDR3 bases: TGCAGCGTTGGGGGAGGATACGAGCAGTACTTC.

The CDR3 loop reads CASSRDFSGANVLTF. For the CDR3, the DNA is TGCGCCAGCAGCCGGGATTTCTCTGGGGCCAACGTCCTGACTTTC. V gene TRBV5-1 combines with J gene TRBJ2-6, with D possibly being TRBD2 (5 bases). The CDR3 is 15 residues long. The V gene's germline CDR1 is SGHRS and CDR2 YFSETQ. Trimming removed 4 bases from V and 0 bases from J, with 8 bases in between.

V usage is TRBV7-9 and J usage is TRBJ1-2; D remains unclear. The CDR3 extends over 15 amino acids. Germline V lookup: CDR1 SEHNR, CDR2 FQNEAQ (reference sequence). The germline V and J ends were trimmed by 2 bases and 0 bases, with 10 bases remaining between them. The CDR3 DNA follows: TGTGCCAGCAGCTTAATAACAGAAGCTAACTATGGCTACACCTTC. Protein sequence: CASSLITEANYGYTF.

The CDR3 DNA is TGCGCCTCTAATCTTTCCGGGACAGGGGGCGACGAGCAGTACTTC. Translated, it gives CASNLSGTGGDEQYF. The gene calls are TRBV5-1 and TRBJ2-7; 12 bases are shared with TRBD1. The V and J ends lost 10 bases and 5 bases, in that order; junction bases with no gene match: 13. The CDR3 length is 15 residues. CDR1 and CDR2 (germline): SGHRS, YFSETQ. The full variable domain, its missing parts supplied by reference TRBV5-1 and TRBJ2-7, is KAGVTQTPRYLIKTRGQQVTLSCSPISGHRSVSWYQQTPGQGLQFLFEYFSETQRNKGNFPGRFSGRQFSNSRSEMNVSTLELGDSALYLCASNLSGTGGDEQYFGPGTRLTVT.

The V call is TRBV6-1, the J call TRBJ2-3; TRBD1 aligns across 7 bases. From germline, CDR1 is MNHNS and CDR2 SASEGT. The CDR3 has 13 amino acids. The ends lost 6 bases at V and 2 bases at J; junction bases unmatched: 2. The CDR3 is CASSGQVTDTQYF. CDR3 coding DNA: TGTGCCAGCAGCGGACAGGTCACAGATACGCAGTATTTT.

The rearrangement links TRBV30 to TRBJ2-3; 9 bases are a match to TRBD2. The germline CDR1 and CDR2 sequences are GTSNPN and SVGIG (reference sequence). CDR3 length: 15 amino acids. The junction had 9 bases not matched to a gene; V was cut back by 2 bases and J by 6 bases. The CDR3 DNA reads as TGTGCCTGGAGTACGCGGGGGGGCCTATCGGATACGCAGTATTTT. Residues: CAWSTRGGLSDTQYF.

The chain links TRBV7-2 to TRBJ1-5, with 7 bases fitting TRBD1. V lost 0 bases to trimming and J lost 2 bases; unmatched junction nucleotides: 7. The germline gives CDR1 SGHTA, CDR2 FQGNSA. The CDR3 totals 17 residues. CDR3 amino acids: CASSLATGSVGNQPQHF. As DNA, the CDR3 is TGTGCCAGCAGCTTAGCGACAGGGAGTGTTGGCAATCAGCCCCAGCATTTT.

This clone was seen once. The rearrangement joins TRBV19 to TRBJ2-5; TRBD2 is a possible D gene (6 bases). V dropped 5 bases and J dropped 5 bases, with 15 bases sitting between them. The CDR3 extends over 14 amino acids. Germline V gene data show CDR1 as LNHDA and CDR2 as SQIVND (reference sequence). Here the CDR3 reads CASSRTWRGETQYF. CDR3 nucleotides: TGTGCCAGTAGTCGGACCTGGAGGGGTGAGACCCAGTACTTC.

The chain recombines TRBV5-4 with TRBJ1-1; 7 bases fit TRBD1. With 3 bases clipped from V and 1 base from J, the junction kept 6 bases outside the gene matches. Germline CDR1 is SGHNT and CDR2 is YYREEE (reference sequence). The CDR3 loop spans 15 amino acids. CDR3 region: CASSWTTGQNTEAFF. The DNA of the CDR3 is TGTGCCAGCAGCTGGACGACAGGGCAGAACACTGAAGCTTTCTTT. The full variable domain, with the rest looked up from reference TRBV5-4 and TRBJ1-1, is ETGVTQSPTHLIKTRGQQVTLRCSSQSGHNTVSWYQQALGQGPQFIFQYYREEENGRGNFPPRFSGLQFPNYSSELNVNALELDDSALYLCASSWTTGQNTEAFFGQGTRLTVV.

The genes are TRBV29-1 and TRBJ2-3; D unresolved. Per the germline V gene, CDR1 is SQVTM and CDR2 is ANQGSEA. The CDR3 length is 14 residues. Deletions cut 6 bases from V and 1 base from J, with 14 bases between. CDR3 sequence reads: CSVLRSPGTDTQYF. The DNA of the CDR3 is TGCAGCGTCCTCCGTAGTCCGGGCACAGATACGCAGTATTTT.

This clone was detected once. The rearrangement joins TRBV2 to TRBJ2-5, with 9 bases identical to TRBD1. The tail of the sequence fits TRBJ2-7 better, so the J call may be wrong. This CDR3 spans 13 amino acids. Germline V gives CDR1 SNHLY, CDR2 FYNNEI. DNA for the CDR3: TGTGCCAGCGGCGGGACAGGGACCTACGAGCAGTACTTC. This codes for CASGGTGTYEQYF.